This T cell receptor beta chain was documented in a study of cytomegalovirus exposure and HLA in healthy donors. Background on the study: A prior analysis found 117 million unique TCR beta sequences from around 180 million T cells. General study findings and limits: In vitro checks showed that a few CMV-associated chains really do target CMV antigens. For TCR beta chains, V- and J-gene trimming was later linked to a missense DCLRE1C variant.

This clone was detected only a few times. Its matching antigen is unknown. Researchers ran the PCR with 60 Vbeta and 13 Jbeta primers. The repertoire was sequenced with immunoSEQ multiplex PCR; TCRdb's copy has only in-frame clones and lacks some. The sample includes about 180,000 clones, around 80% of them seen just once. V was cut by 3 bases and J by 7 bases, with 12 bases left in between. The length of the CDR3 is 12 residues. Germline assignment: CDR1 GTSNPN and CDR2 SVGIG (reference sequence). Sequenced sample: PBMCs. The TCR comes from a woman in her forties in good health and CMV-seronegative. The chain combines TRBV30 with TRBJ1-1; D is undetermined. In DNA form, the CDR3 reads TGTGCCTGGAGAGGAGGGCGGGGTGAAGCTTTCTTT. Its protein is CAWRGGRGEAFF.